The T cell receptor (beta chain) under discussion was sequenced for a study of T cells after yellow fever vaccination (dated by TCRdb to between 2018 and 2021). Context from the whole study: The SMART-Seq v4 Ultra Low Input RNA kit was used to prepare libraries from fractions with low cell numbers. To follow T-cell clones before and after primary and booster YFV17D yellow fever vaccination, bulk TCR alpha and beta repertoires were sequenced over time. Two healthy male donors, one aged 18 to 30 and one aged 30 to 40 years, made up the cohort. Blood was drawn at multiple timepoints before and after primary and secondary immunization, with bulk PBMC replicates and cell subsets isolated.

What the treatment or condition label conveys for this sample: live attenuated yellow fever vaccine strain. PBMCs were isolated from peripheral blood using a standard Ficoll-Paque protocol. CD4 and CD8 T-cell fractions were isolated with Dynabeads CD4 and CD8 positive selection kits. TriZol was used to extract RNA from bulk PBMCs, from CD4 and CD8 fractions, and from dextramer-positive and dextramer-negative fractions. TCR cDNA was made using 5'RACE template switching, a step that added a universal primer site and unique molecular identifiers. cDNA synthesis was primed from both the TCR alpha and TCR beta constant segments. Library amplification used two PCR steps, and the second PCR step added sample barcodes and sequencing adapters. Sequencing of libraries was done on Illumina HiSeq 2500 (2x100 bp) or NovaSeq (2x150 bp). As for the original processing: Demultiplexing of reads and collapsing into UMI consensus sequences were performed with MIGEC, and V(D)J alignment was carried out with MiXCR. Vaccine-responding clonotypes were identified with edgeR using replicate PBMC samples, with FDR below 0.01 and a log2 fold change above 5 up to day 15 being required. Each bulk clonotype received a CD4 or CD8 identity based on whether the sequenced CD4 or CD8 repertoire contained that clonotype at higher abundance. TCRdb took the public reads, trimmed them with fastp at Q25, ran MiXCR for clone calling and kept in-frame beta chains. Each CDR3 protein gets just one entry, which takes the most common genes and DNA from the rows behind it. The V and J calls and clone size are TCRdb's, not the authors'. Recorded for this sample are 200,000 to 300,000 distinct CDR3 sequences; 10% to 15% of them occurred a single time. Around 0.55% of the sample rests with the top ten.

This clonotype came up a few times. Its antigen remains undetermined. Base qualities are missing; no much larger clone stands one base away. Broad study findings and their caveats: The study included only a couple of donors, which limits how far the findings can be generalized. A small share of clonotypes occurred in both CD4 and CD8 compartments, likely arising from convergent recombination. After the booster, most of the clones that had expanded following primary vaccination were detected again (96% of CD4 and around 90% of CD8), which suggests that memory was broadly maintained. Computational filtering was required because FACS-sorted repertoires could contain abundant contaminating clonotypes from the bulk population. The secondary T-cell response was weaker than the primary response but faster, peaking on day 5 instead of day 15.

Germline trimming amounts to 5 bases on V and 2 bases on J, with 8 as the count of junction bases outside the gene matches. CDR3 length: 16 amino acids, cysteine to phenylalanine. The sequence is cut down to CDR3 DNA, 48 bases in frame from base 1. According to the germline V gene, CDR1 reads SGHNT and CDR2 reads YENEEA. Specimen: CD4+ T cells sorted from PBMCs, collected 45 days after the yellow fever booster vaccination. The sequence came from a man aged 25-45 years who received the YFV17D yellow fever vaccine. The V gene is TRBV11-3 and the J gene is TRBJ2-3, with 9 central nucleotides matching TRBD2. The bases are TGTGCCAGCAGCCCCCCTGCTAGCGGGAACACAGATACGCAGTATTTT. This sequence encodes CASSPPASGNTDTQYF.